This is a list of T cell receptor beta chains from one sample in a study of shared clonotypes between healthy human individuals. Measured with immunoSEQ multiplex PCR; TCRdb has only the in-frame clones, and not every one. The sample records fewer than 2.5 million clones, roughly 93% being singletons. Sequencing was performed on naive CD4+ T cells from PBMCs. These receptors all stem from a man younger than 35 in good health. Some clones in this sample may be carry-over from other donors' samples. The conserved cysteine and the conserved F or W are not part of the CDR3 here. Each record gives: J gene, V gene, CDR3 protein.

>TRBJ2-2|TRBV10-3
AISTNRQGVTGELF
>TRBJ2-7|TRBV6-4
ASTFGELYEQY
>TRBJ2-7|TRBV18
ASSPSSWAEQY
>TRBJ2-7|TRBV5-1
ATRQGLPGIYEQY
>TRBJ2-7|TRBV6-1
ASRAPGRGAPGKY
>TRBJ2-5|TRBV28
ASSGGLETQY
>TRBJ2-7|TRBV2
ASSLQTGGVEQY
>TRBJ2-7|TRBV18
ASSPRTPYEQY
>TRBJ1-2|TRBV11-1
ASSPSTGRSYGYT
>TRBJ2-7|TRBV7-3
ASSVIRTSVFNEQY
>TRBJ2-1|TRBV4-1
ASTTRSGPLTSYNEQF
>TRBJ1-1|TRBV10-3
AISTANTEAF
>TRBJ2-6|TRBV5-1
ASNRDPGQPSGANVLT
>TRBJ1-2|TRBV5-1
ASSLAQTGLADYGYT
>TRBJ2-2|TRBV19
ASRGQGNTGELF
>TRBJ1-3|TRBV7-2
ASSSGQGDGNTIY
>TRBJ1-4|TRBV6-5
ASRPHGSEKLF
>TRBJ1-4|TRBV5-4
ASSSDSSTNEKLF
>TRBJ1-1|TRBV11-2
ASSPPRGGNTEAF
>TRBJ2-7|TRBV5-1
ASSPVGTYEQY
>TRBJ1-2|TRBV5-1
ASSLSWDTIGYT
>TRBJ2-4|TRBV19
ASSIDFWTGRSEGIQY